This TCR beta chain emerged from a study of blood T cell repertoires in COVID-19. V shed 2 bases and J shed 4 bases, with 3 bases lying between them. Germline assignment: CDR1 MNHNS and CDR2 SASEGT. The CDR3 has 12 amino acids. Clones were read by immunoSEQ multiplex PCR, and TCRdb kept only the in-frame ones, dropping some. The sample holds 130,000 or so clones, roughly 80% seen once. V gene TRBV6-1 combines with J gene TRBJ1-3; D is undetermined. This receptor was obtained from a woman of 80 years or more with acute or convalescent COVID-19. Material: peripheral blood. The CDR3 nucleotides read TGTGCCAGCAGTGAACGGGGAAACACCATATATTTT. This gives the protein CASSERGNTIYF.